A single sample is the source of the 29 T cell receptor beta chains below, sequenced in a study of cytomegalovirus exposure and HLA in healthy donors (dated by TCRdb to 2016 to 2017). The library was prepared using the immunoSEQ multiplex PCR assay. For the multiplex PCR, a mixture combining 60 forward primers for TCR Vbeta segments and 13 reverse primers for TCR Jbeta segments was used. The table was pulled from immuneACCESS by TCRdb, which kept in-frame rearrangements only. Such tables lose some clones; where checked, under half of the loss comes from unresolved V genes, and the rest has no known cause. The sample table contains 130,000 or so clones; only one count was recorded for roughly three quarters of them. Approximately 1.5% of the sample is held by the ten biggest clonotypes. Sequenced: PBMCs. The origin of the receptors is a woman aged 18-30 years in good health and CMV-seronegative.

J is TRBJ2-7 and V is TRBV19; D remains unclear. The CDR3 runs to 14 residues. Germline loops: CDR1 LNHDA, CDR2 SQIVND (reference sequence). The V and J ends lost 3 bases and 6 bases respectively, with 15 bases between them. The CDR3 DNA reads as TGTGCCAGTAGTATGCTGAACAGCCTCGGCGAGCAGTACTTC. Amino acid sequence: CASSMLNSLGEQYF.

This rearrangement joins TRBV10-1 to TRBJ2-3, with D hard to call. V was cut by 9 bases and J by 0 bases, with 16 bases left in between. Looked up from germline, CDR1 is WNHNN and CDR2 is SYGVQD (reference sequence). CDR3 length: 15 residues. The CDR3: CARKYEVPSTDTQYF. CDR3 DNA: TGCGCCAGAAAGTACGAGGTACCAAGCACAGATACGCAGTATTTT.

In its sample, this clone ranks as medium-sized. The chain combines TRBV15 with TRBJ2-7, with 7 bases lining up with TRBD1. This CDR3 contains 15 residues. J was trimmed by 4 bases and V by 0 bases; bases with no gene match: 6. Looked up from germline, CDR1 is LNHNV and CDR2 is YYDKDF (reference sequence). This CDR3 reads CATSRDRDSSYEQYF. DNA of the CDR3: TGTGCCACCAGCAGAGACCGGGACAGCTCTTACGAGCAGTACTTC.

This clone occurred once. V usage is TRBV5-1 and J usage is TRBJ1-1, with TRBD1 matching 7 bases. This CDR3 spans 18 amino acids. J lost 1 base, V lost 8 bases, and 20 bases had no gene match. Germline CDR1 is SGHRS and CDR2 is YFSETQ. The CDR3 is CASSRAPAAGTENTEAFF. CDR3 in DNA: TGCGCCAGTTCTAGGGCCCCCGCCGCGGGGACAGAGAACACTGAAGCTTTCTTT.

This sequence joins TRBV19 and TRBJ1-5; 10 nucleotides align to TRBD1. The germline V gene has CDR1 LNHDA and CDR2 SQIVND (reference sequence). Trimming cost V 9 bases and J 4 bases; bases outside gene matches: 3. The CDR3 runs 13 residues. CDR3 DNA sequence: TGTGCCAGGGCGGACAGGGGGAATCAGCCCCAGCATTTT. Its protein is CARADRGNQPQHF.

The CDR3 DNA sequence: TGCGCCAGCAGCGTGGGACAGGGGAATTACGAGCAGTACTTC. Amino acids: CASSVGQGNYEQYF. The genes are TRBV5-1 and TRBJ2-7; 10 bases line up with TRBD1. Germline CDR1 and CDR2: SGHRS and YFSETQ. The ends lost 4 bases at V and 4 bases at J; junction bases unmatched: 5. This CDR3 region has 14 residues.

The chain couples TRBV5-1 to TRBJ1-5, with TRBD1 matching 8 bases. Trimming removed 0 bases from V and 3 bases from J; junction bases left unmatched: 2. The germline V gene has CDR1 SGHRS and CDR2 YFSETQ. This CDR3 comprises 15 residues. Here the CDR3 DNA reads TGCGCCAGCAGCTTGGGGGACAGGAACAATCAGCCCCAGCATTTT. This encodes CASSLGDRNNQPQHF.

J is TRBJ2-7 and V is TRBV30, with 8 bases aligning to TRBD1. The J segment lost 4 bases and the V segment lost 0 bases, leaving 11 bases of the junction unmatched. Per the germline V gene, CDR1 is GTSNPN and CDR2 is SVGIG (reference sequence). The CDR3 is made up of 16 amino acids. The CDR3 DNA reads TGTGCCTGGAGTGTACCCGGCAGGACAGGGACGTACGAGCAGTACTTC. Translating gives CAWSVPGRTGTYEQYF.

The V gene is TRBV5-1, the J gene TRBJ2-1, with 7 bases fitting TRBD2. CDR3 size: 18 residues. V lost 0 bases, J lost 3 bases, and 12 bases stayed unmatched. Germline V gives CDR1 SGHRS, CDR2 YFSETQ. CDR3 DNA: TGCGCCAGCAGCTTGGCGGGAACTATAGCGGGCTTCTACAATGAGCAGTTCTTC. Residues: CASSLAGTIAGFYNEQFF.

This clone was counted only a few times. V usage is TRBV4-1 and J usage is TRBJ2-1, with D tentatively TRBD2 (6 bases). V gave up 3 bases and J gave up 2 bases, with 17 bases separating them. The CDR3 spans 17 residues. Looked up from germline, CDR1 is MGHRA and CDR2 is YSYEKL. This chain's CDR3 is CASSQRREPNPYNEQFF. The CDR3 DNA sequence: TGCGCCAGCAGCCAGAGACGGGAGCCAAATCCCTACAATGAGCAGTTCTTC.

This chain uses TRBV7-9 with TRBJ2-1; 10 bases agree with TRBD2. The junction had 10 bases not matched to a gene; V was cut back by 2 bases and J by 0 bases. From germline, CDR1 is SEHNR and CDR2 FQNEAQ (reference sequence). There are 19 residues in the CDR3. The CDR3 reads CASSLLGSSGRGSYNEQFF. In nucleotides, the CDR3 is TGTGCCAGCAGCTTACTAGGTAGCAGCGGGAGGGGCTCCTACAATGAGCAGTTCTTC.

V and J are TRBV6-5 and TRBJ2-1, with 10 bases matching TRBD1. The V gene's germline CDR1 is MNHEY and CDR2 SVGAGI. J gave up 1 base and V 6 bases, and 3 bases lay outside the gene matches. The length of the CDR3 is 15 residues. The CDR3 here is CASRADRGSYNEQFF. The CDR3 region has the DNA TGTGCCAGCAGAGCGGACAGGGGGTCCTACAATGAGCAGTTCTTC.

This chain joins TRBV5-6 and TRBJ1-2; 8 bases are a match to TRBD1. The V and J ends lost 3 bases and 3 bases, in that order; junction bases with no gene match: 10. This CDR3 has 16 amino acids. CDR1 is SGHDT, CDR2 YYEEEE, per germline. The CDR3 DNA sequence: TGTGCCAGCAGCTCGTACCAGGGGGCTCGGGACTATGGCTACACCTTC. This sequence encodes CASSSYQGARDYGYTF. Full variable domain (remainder filled in from reference TRBV5-6 and TRBJ1-2): DAGVTQSPTHLIKTRGQQVTLRCSPKSGHDTVSWYQQALGQGPQFIFQYYEEEERQRGNFPDRFSGHQFPNYSSELNVNALLLGDSALYLCASSSYQGARDYGYTFGSGTRLTVV.

The genes are TRBV6-1 and TRBJ2-7; 9 bases fit TRBD2. The CDR3 is made up of 15 amino acids. Germline CDR1 MNHNS, CDR2 SASEGT. The J segment lost 2 bases and the V segment lost 3 bases, leaving 5 bases of the junction unmatched. As DNA, the CDR3 is TGTGCCAGCAGTGAGAGGGGGACTAGCCCCTACGAGCAGTACTTC. Protein sequence: CASSERGTSPYEQYF.

The gene calls are TRBV25-1 and TRBJ1-5, with TRBD1 matching 8 bases. The germline V gene has CDR1 MGHDK and CDR2 SYGVNS. The CDR3 runs 15 residues. With 7 bases clipped from V and 0 bases from J, the junction kept 5 bases outside the gene matches. The CDR3 sequence: CASKGTGGSNQPQHF. Written as DNA, the CDR3 is TGTGCCAGCAAGGGAACAGGGGGTAGCAATCAGCCCCAGCATTTT. The whole variable domain, filled in from reference TRBV25-1 and TRBJ1-5, reads EADIYQTPRYLVIGTGKKITLECSQTMGHDKMYWYQQDPGMELHLIHYSYGVNSTEKGDLSSESTVSRIRTEHFPLTLESARPSHTSQYLCASKGTGGSNQPQHFGDGTRLSIL.

V and J are TRBV7-2 and TRBJ2-1; a weak D match, TRBD1 (6 bases). Germline V gene data show CDR1 as SGHTA and CDR2 as FQGNSA. CDR3 length equals 15 residues. The V gene lost 5 bases and the J gene lost 3 bases, with 14 bases spanning the gap. The CDR3 protein is CASSEQGSFYNEQFF. The CDR3 DNA follows: TGTGCCAGCAGCGAACAGGGATCCTTCTACAATGAGCAGTTCTTC.

This clone turned up a few times. V is TRBV10-3 and J is TRBJ2-3; 16 nucleotides align to TRBD2. V shed 2 bases and J 6 bases; nucleotides not matched to a gene: 11. The CDR3 is 19 residues long. The germline V gene has CDR1 ENHRY and CDR2 SYGVKD. The CDR3 spells CAISEVPPGLAGGPDTQYF. The CDR3, as DNA: TGTGCCATCAGTGAGGTCCCGCCGGGACTAGCGGGAGGGCCCGATACGCAGTATTTT.

This chain links TRBV7-2 with TRBJ2-1; TRBD2 agrees at 13 bases. Germline V gives CDR1 SGHTA, CDR2 FQGNSA. CDR3 size: 15 residues. The V segment lost 7 bases and the J segment 9 bases; nucleotides outside the gene matches: 9. This CDR3 reads CASTRTSGSFSEQFF. In nucleotides, the CDR3 is TGTGCCAGCACCCGGACTAGCGGGAGTTTTTCTGAGCAGTTCTTC.

This chain joins TRBV4-2 and TRBJ1-5; D unclear. Trimming cost V 0 bases and J 1 base, with 4 bases left between them. This CDR3 is 14 amino acids long. The germline V gene encodes CDR1 LGHNA and CDR2 YNFKEQ. CDR3 sequence: CASSQDISNQPQHF. The CDR3 nucleotides are TGTGCCAGCAGCCAAGATATCAGCAATCAGCCCCAGCATTTT.

J is TRBJ1-1 and V is TRBV10-1, with 7 bases matching TRBD1. Germline lookup yields CDR1 WNHNN and CDR2 SYGVQD (reference sequence). Trimming at V came to 6 bases and at J to 4 bases, leaving 5 bases not matched to a gene. The CDR3 length is 13 residues. The CDR3 coding sequence is TGCGCCAGCAGCCTGACAGGGAGCACTGAAGCTTTCTTT. Translated: CASSLTGSTEAFF.

The V and J genes are TRBV21-1 and TRBJ2-1; TRBD2 reflects the table's D call only, with no check against the DNA. TRBV21-1 corresponds to a pseudogene. The CDR3 has 17 amino acids. CDR3 sequence: CASSKDPFLSSYNEQFF. Written as DNA, the CDR3 is TGTGCCAGCAGCAAAGATCCTTTCCTGAGCTCCTACAATGAGCAGTTCTTC.

The chain combines TRBV2 with TRBJ1-2, with a weak D call TRBD1 (5 bases). V lost 3 bases to trimming and J lost 2 bases, with 10 bases between them. The germline CDR1 and CDR2 sequences are SNHLY and FYNNEI. CDR3 length: 14 amino acids. Written as DNA, the CDR3 is TGTGCCAGCAGTGATCAGGGTGAGAACTATGGCTACACCTTC. As protein: CASSDQGENYGYTF.

The genes are TRBV5-1 and TRBJ1-1; tentatively, D is TRBD1 (6 bases). This CDR3 spans 14 amino acids. Trimming shortened V by 4 bases and J by 1 base, and 11 bases separated the two germline ends. Germline CDR1 reads SGHRS; CDR2 reads YFSETQ. This chain's CDR3 is CASSGATGNTEAFF. CDR3 sequence (DNA): TGCGCCAGCAGCGGGGCGACAGGGAACACTGAAGCTTTCTTT.

The chain links TRBV4-1 to TRBJ2-1, with a possible D match to TRBD1 (6 bases). Germline V gene sequence: CDR1 MGHRA, CDR2 YSYEKL. The CDR3 totals 16 residues. V was shortened by 4 bases and J by 2 bases, with 15 bases between the two germline ends. The CDR3 sequence is CASSPSGRGPYNEQFF. DNA for the CDR3: TGCGCCAGCAGCCCATCGGGCAGGGGCCCCTACAATGAGCAGTTCTTC.

The CDR3 sequence is CASSGQWGDQPQHF. As DNA, the CDR3 is TGTGCCAGCAGCGGGCAGTGGGGGGATCAGCCCCAGCATTTT. The J gene is TRBJ1-5, the V gene TRBV6-1; D is perhaps TRBD1 (5 bases). V was trimmed by 6 bases and J by 5 bases, leaving 14 bases between them. CDR1 is MNHNS and CDR2 is SASEGT in the germline V gene. CDR3 size: 14 residues.

The chain recombines TRBV27 with TRBJ2-2; D remains unclear. V lost 0 bases, J lost 8 bases, and 4 bases lay in between. From germline, CDR1 is MNHEY and CDR2 SMNVEV (reference sequence). The CDR3 has 12 amino acids. CDR3 in amino acids: CASSLSGGELFF. Here the CDR3 DNA reads TGTGCCAGCAGTTTATCCGGGGGGGAGCTGTTTTTT.

This clone showed up many times. CDR3 nucleotide sequence: TGTGCCAGCAGCTTAGCGGGAGGGCTGAGCAATCAGCCCCAGCATTTT. It is translated as CASSLAGGLSNQPQHF. The V and J genes are TRBV7-8 and TRBJ1-5; D unresolved. V lost 0 bases and J lost 1, with 10 bases in between. The CDR3 covers 16 residues. Germline V gene lookup returns CDR1 SGHVS and CDR2 FQNEAQ.

The chain is built from TRBV11-2 and TRBJ2-5, with 7 positions matching TRBD1. J lost 1 base, V lost 5 bases, and 7 bases had no gene match. Germline CDR1 reads SGHAT; CDR2 reads FQNNGV. The CDR3 is 15 amino acids. In DNA, the CDR3 is TGTGCCAGCAGCCTATACAGGGGCATCCAAGAGACCCAGTACTTC. It yields the protein CASSLYRGIQETQYF.

This rearrangement joins TRBV29-1 to TRBJ2-7, with 10 bases fitting TRBD1. The CDR3 loop spans 16 amino acids. The V gene's germline CDR1 is SQVTM and CDR2 ANQGSEA. Losses at the gene ends were 7 bases for V and 4 bases for J; bases not matched to a gene: 16. The CDR3, as DNA: TGCAGCGGAGCCGGGACAGGGGATACCCAGGGTTACGAGCAGTACTTC. It yields the protein CSGAGTGDTQGYEQYF.